Shown below are 26 T cell receptor beta chains from a single sample sequenced in a study of cytomegalovirus exposure and HLA in healthy donors (dated by TCRdb to 2016 to 2017). Library preparation used the immunoSEQ multiplex PCR assay. The multiplex PCR relied on a mix of 60 forward primers for TCR Vbeta segments and 13 reverse primers for TCR Jbeta segments. TCRdb provides this immuneACCESS table in a form limited to in-frame rearrangements. Some clones are lacking; in checked studies, under half of them reflect an unresolved V gene, and why the rest are absent is not known. This sample comprises 150,000 to 200,000 clones, roughly 88% of them detected only once. Approximately 8.5% of the sample lies in the top ten. The sample consisted of PBMCs. The source is a man between 18 and 29 years old in good health and CMV-seropositive.

This sequence joins TRBV4-1 and TRBJ1-1; D remains ambiguous. CDR3 length equals 16 residues. Germline loops: CDR1 MGHRA, CDR2 YSYEKL. With 1 base removed from V and 4 bases from J, the gap between germline ends came to 16 bases. The CDR3 DNA reads as TGCGCCAGCAGCCAAGGACTGCTGCGGAGGCTCACTGAAGCTTTCTTT. Amino acid sequence: CASSQGLLRRLTEAFF.

The gene calls are TRBV27 and TRBJ2-7; D might be TRBD2 (5 bases). The CDR3 extends over 17 amino acids. V was trimmed by 4 bases and J by 3 bases, leaving 22 bases between them. Germline values: CDR1 MNHEY, CDR2 SMNVEV (reference sequence). CDR3 nucleotides: TGTGCCAGCAGTTCCCGAACTGCTAGCCTAATACTCTACGAGCAGTACTTC. Translated, it gives CASSSRTASLILYEQYF.

The chain has TRBV7-2 and TRBJ1-1, with D possibly matching TRBD1 (5 bases). Germline lookup yields CDR1 SGHTA and CDR2 FQGNSA. The CDR3 runs to 13 residues. The ends were cut back, 1 base at V and 6 bases at J, with 9 bases in the middle. Here the CDR3 reads CASSLERDAEAFF. The CDR3 nucleotides read TGTGCCAGCAGCTTAGAGCGGGACGCTGAAGCTTTCTTT.

The chain has TRBV5-3 and TRBJ1-3; D remains ambiguous. TRBV5-3 is known as an ORF, though its function is uncertain. This CDR3 spans 15 amino acids. Trimming removed 4 bases from V and 2 bases from J, with 13 bases in between. CDR3: CARSQGLRAGNTIYF. In DNA, the CDR3 is TGTGCCAGAAGCCAAGGACTAAGGGCTGGAAACACCATATATTTT.

The J gene is TRBJ2-3, the V gene TRBV2, with 10 bases identical to TRBD2. The CDR3 has 14 residues. The J segment lost 4 bases and the V segment lost 7 bases, leaving 5 bases of the junction unmatched. Looked up from germline, CDR1 is SNHLY and CDR2 is FYNNEI. The CDR3 loop is CASILAGVADTQYF. The CDR3 DNA reads as TGTGCCAGCATCCTAGCGGGGGTGGCAGATACGCAGTATTTT.

The rearrangement links TRBV6-4 to TRBJ2-5; weak D call: TRBD2 (6 bases). Per the germline V gene, CDR1 is MRHNA and CDR2 is SNTAGT. Trimming took 0 bases from V and 8 from J, leaving 10 bases between them. The CDR3 length is 13 residues. In DNA, the CDR3 is TGTGCCAGCAGTGACTCGATCGGGAGCACCCAGTACTTC. Protein: CASSDSIGSTQYF.

This clone was counted once. This chain uses TRBV5-1 with TRBJ2-5; the match to TRBD1 covers 8 bases. This CDR3 has 18 amino acids. V was clipped by 7 bases and J by 5 bases; unmatched bases: 22. The germline V gene encodes CDR1 SGHRS and CDR2 YFSETQ. The CDR3 loop is CASCRGQGNVIGFETQYF. The CDR3 DNA is TGCGCCAGCTGTAGAGGACAGGGAAACGTGATCGGGTTTGAGACCCAGTACTTC.

The chain couples TRBV30 to TRBJ1-6; TRBD1 is a possible D gene (6 bases). V was pared by 0 bases and J by 5 bases, with 14 bases between. Per germline, CDR1 GTSNPN and CDR2 SVGIG (reference sequence). This CDR3 spans 16 amino acids. The CDR3 loop is CAWSVLGKGDNSPLHF. The CDR3 DNA is TGTGCCTGGAGTGTACTCGGGAAGGGGGATAATTCACCCCTCCACTTT.

This clone appeared a single time. This sequence joins TRBV5-5 and TRBJ1-2, with 7 positions matching TRBD1. Germline V lookup: CDR1 SGHKS, CDR2 YYEKEE (reference sequence). The V and J ends lost 4 bases and 4 bases, in that order; junction bases with no gene match: 7. This CDR3 region has 14 residues. Here the CDR3 DNA reads TGTGCCAGCAGCGAATTAGGGGGCTTCTATGGCTACACCTTC. Its protein product is CASSELGGFYGYTF.

The chain employs TRBV19 and TRBJ2-2; a possible D gene is TRBD2 (6 bases). Per germline, CDR1 LNHDA and CDR2 SQIVND (reference sequence). The CDR3 consists of 16 residues. The V and J ends lost 3 bases and 5 bases respectively, with 16 bases between them. CDR3: CASSMRRGIGTGELFF. In DNA form, the CDR3 reads TGTGCCAGTAGTATGAGGAGGGGAATTGGGACCGGGGAGCTGTTTTTT. The full variable domain, completed using reference TRBV19 and TRBJ2-2, is DGGITQSPKYLFRKEGQNVTLSCEQNLNHDAMYWYRQDPGQGLRLIYYSQIVNDFQKGDIAEGYSVSREKKESFPLTVTSAQKNPTAFYLCASSMRRGIGTGELFFGEGSRLTVL.

In regard to this clone: Distinct nucleotide sequences in the sample also encode this CDR3. The chain has TRBV9 and TRBJ2-3, with D unclear. V lost 2 bases and J lost 0, with 4 bases in between. The CDR3 has 13 amino acids. Germline CDR1 SGDLS, CDR2 YYNGEE. The CDR3 here is CASSVLSTDTQYF. CDR3 sequence (DNA): TGTGCCAGCAGCGTTCTCAGCACAGATACGCAGTATTTT.

The rearrangement joins TRBV2 to TRBJ2-7; D is possibly TRBD2 (6 bases). The CDR3 sequence is 15 residues long. CDR1 and CDR2 (germline): SNHLY, FYNNEI. The V end was cut by 6 bases, the J end by 6 bases, with 21 bases between. The CDR3: CASSRTVGSLSEQYF. The CDR3, as DNA: TGTGCCAGCAGCCGGACGGTCGGGAGTTTAAGCGAGCAGTACTTC.

The chain employs TRBV6-1 and TRBJ1-4, with a tentative D call TRBD1 (6 bases). The germline CDR1 and CDR2 sequences are MNHNS and SASEGT. V gave up 2 bases and J gave up 7 bases, with 17 bases separating them. The length of the CDR3 is 16 residues. The CDR3 DNA reads as TGTGCCAGCAGTGAACCTACAGGGTTAGTGGGTGAAAAACTGTTTTTT. Residues: CASSEPTGLVGEKLFF.

The V call is TRBV2, the J call TRBJ1-2, with D possibly TRBD1 on 6 matching bases. The V end was cut by 4 bases, the J end by 4 bases, with 13 bases between. Germline CDR1 is SNHLY and CDR2 is FYNNEI. The CDR3 has 14 amino acids. This CDR3 reads CASSAEDRSYGYTF. The CDR3, as DNA: TGTGCCAGCAGTGCTGAGGACAGATCCTATGGCTACACCTTC.

The chain combines TRBV5-4 with TRBJ1-2; no reliable D call. Germline CDR1 SGHNT, CDR2 YYREEE (reference sequence). V was shortened by 5 bases and J by 7 bases, with 12 bases between the two germline ends. CDR3 length: 12 residues. As DNA, the CDR3 is TGTGCCAGCAGTTTTTTGGAGGGTGGCTACACCTTC. Translating gives CASSFLEGGYTF.

Only a few counts were recorded for this clone. The chain carries TRBV4-3 and TRBJ1-1, with 10 positions matching TRBD1. The germline V gene has CDR1 LGHNA and CDR2 YSLEER. The CDR3 consists of 14 residues. The V segment lost 3 bases and the J segment 6 bases; nucleotides outside the gene matches: 4. The CDR3 coding sequence is TGCGCCAGCAGCCACAGCGGACAGGGGGCTGAAGCTTTCTTT. Translation gives CASSHSGQGAEAFF.

This chain links TRBV9 with TRBJ2-2; D may be TRBD2 (6 bases). The CDR3 is made up of 15 amino acids. Germline V CDR1 and CDR2: SGDLS, YYNGEE. The V gene lost 4 bases and the J gene lost 0 bases, with 10 bases spanning the gap. The CDR3 loop is CASSLRDSNTGELFF. Written as DNA, the CDR3 is TGTGCCAGCAGCCTCCGGGACTCGAACACCGGGGAGCTGTTTTTT.

This clone was seen once. The V call is TRBV6-5, the J call TRBJ2-5, with a tentative D call TRBD1 (6 bases). Germline assignment: CDR1 MNHEY and CDR2 SVGAGI. Trimming removed 8 bases from V and 1 base from J, with 11 bases in between. CDR3 length: 13 amino acids. The CDR3: CASFRTAQETQYF. Here the CDR3 DNA reads TGTGCCAGCTTTAGGACAGCCCAAGAGACCCAGTACTTC.

This clone was seen more than once but under ten times. The rearrangement uses TRBV5-6 and TRBJ2-5; 13 positions agree with TRBD2. TRBJ2-7 matches the DNA end more closely, so the J call is doubtful. The CDR3 is 17 residues long. Looked up from germline, CDR1 is SGHDT and CDR2 is YYEEEE. The CDR3 spells CASSLNFRLAGGHEQYF. The CDR3 DNA follows: TGTGCCAGCAGCTTGAATTTCAGACTAGCGGGGGGTCACGAGCAGTACTTC.

This clone showed up just once. V is TRBV27 and J is TRBJ2-5, with 10 bases fitting TRBD2. Germline trimming cut 6 bases from V and 5 bases from J; bases unmatched to any gene: 12. This CDR3 comprises 16 residues. Per the germline V gene, CDR1 is MNHEY and CDR2 is SMNVEV (reference sequence). CDR3 in amino acids: CASSPRGLAGAETQYF. The CDR3, as DNA: TGTGCCAGCAGCCCCCGTGGTCTAGCGGGGGCGGAGACCCAGTACTTC.

V usage is TRBV6-5 and J usage is TRBJ1-1; possibly TRBD1 for D (6 bases). CDR1 MNHEY and CDR2 SVGAGI come from the germline V gene. Trimming shortened V by 4 bases and J by 2 bases, and 11 bases separated the two germline ends. The CDR3 has 14 residues. The CDR3 sequence: CASSSDSTNTEAFF. The CDR3 region has the DNA TGTGCCAGCAGTTCGGACAGTACAAACACTGAAGCTTTCTTT.

The V and J genes are TRBV9 and TRBJ2-2, with TRBD1 matching over 7 bases. This CDR3 region has 15 residues. The J segment lost 6 bases and the V segment lost 3 bases, leaving 8 bases of the junction unmatched. CDR1 is SGDLS and CDR2 is YYNGEE in the germline V gene. In nucleotides, the CDR3 is TGTGCCAGCAGCGCTTACAGGGGTCCGCCCGGGGAGCTGTTTTTT. This encodes CASSAYRGPPGELFF.

The V and J genes are TRBV27 and TRBJ1-5; 9 bases map to TRBD1. Unmatched junction bases numbered 4, after V lost 6 bases and J lost 4 bases. The CDR3 consists of 14 residues. Germline CDR1 and CDR2: MNHEY and SMNVEV (reference sequence). The CDR3 bases are TGTGCCAGCAGCCCCGACAGGGGGAATCAGCCCCAGCATTTT. Encoded protein: CASSPDRGNQPQHF.

The chain has TRBV6-5 and TRBJ1-1; D call uncertain. This CDR3 comprises 14 residues. The V gene lost 6 bases and the J gene lost 3 bases, with 14 bases spanning the gap. The germline gives CDR1 MNHEY, CDR2 SVGAGI. CDR3 DNA: TGTGCCAGCAGCCCTAGCGGGCTTGACACTGAAGCTTTCTTT. Amino acid sequence: CASSPSGLDTEAFF.

This clone showed up just once. The chain employs TRBV7-2 and TRBJ2-1; D gene uncertain. The V and J ends lost 5 bases and 7 bases respectively, with 12 bases between them. The CDR3 spans 13 residues. Germline V gives CDR1 SGHTA, CDR2 FQGNSA. CDR3 nucleotides: TGTGCCAGCAGCCCAAGAAGAGCAAATGAGCAGTTCTTC. Encoded protein: CASSPRRANEQFF.

The chain couples TRBV30 to TRBJ2-3; 8 positions agree with TRBD2. The CDR3 spans 17 residues. With 0 bases clipped from V and 2 bases from J, the junction kept 10 bases outside the gene matches. Germline V gene data show CDR1 as GTSNPN and CDR2 as SVGIG (reference sequence). Written as DNA, the CDR3 is TGTGCCTGGAGTGTCCCATTTGTAGCGGGGCTCACAGATACGCAGTATTTT. This gives the protein CAWSVPFVAGLTDTQYF.